One sample yielded the 20 T cell receptor beta chains listed below, sequenced in a study of OX40 agonist ivuxolimab in advanced cancers. TCRdb keeps only in-frame clones here, not all; method: immunoSEQ multiplex PCR. The sample lists under 100,000 clones, roughly 89% seen once, with 0.15% to 0.2% in the top ten. This sample comprised CD4+ or CD8+ T cells sorted from blood, obtained in a trial of the OX40 agonist ivuxolimab. The origin of the receptors is an adult with an advanced solid tumor such as melanoma, head and neck, liver or kidney cancer.

J is TRBJ2-6 and V is TRBV7-3, with D maybe TRBD1 (5 bases). V was pared by 1 base and J by 4 bases, with 8 bases between. Germline V gene lookup returns CDR1 SGHTA and CDR2 FQGTGA. This CDR3 has 15 residues. The CDR3 DNA follows: TGTGCCAGCAGCTTAATGGGGCGCGGGGCCAACGTCCTGACTTTC. Protein sequence: CASSLMGRGANVLTF.

The rearrangement uses TRBV11-2 and TRBJ2-7, with D uncertain. Germline assignment: CDR1 SGHAT and CDR2 FQNNGV. The V and J ends lost 1 base and 11 bases respectively, with 12 bases between them. CDR3 size: 12 residues. For the CDR3, the DNA is TGTGCCAGCAGCTTAGCTGGTGGCAGCGAGTACTTC. Protein product: CASSLAGGSEYF.

The CDR3 nucleotides are TGTGCCAGCATCAAAAACCCGGGACCTACCTACGAGCAGTACTTC. It translates to CASIKNPGPTYEQYF. The gene calls are TRBV2 and TRBJ2-7, with D perhaps TRBD1 or TRBD2 (5 bases each). Trimming shortened V by 7 bases and J by 2 bases, and 18 bases separated the two germline ends. CDR3 length: 15 residues. CDR1 is SNHLY, CDR2 FYNNEI, per germline.

The gene calls are TRBV2 and TRBJ2-5; the D gene could be TRBD1 or TRBD2 (5 bases each). The CDR3 is made up of 14 amino acids. CDR1 SNHLY and CDR2 FYNNEI come from the germline V gene. The V end lost 4 bases, the J end lost 5 bases, and 14 bases lay between the germline ends. In DNA form, the CDR3 reads TGTGCCAGCAGTGGGGACCGCGGCAGGGAGACCCAGTACTTC. Translated, it gives CASSGDRGRETQYF.

The chain carries TRBV2 and TRBJ2-2; 9 nucleotides align to TRBD1. V gave up 6 bases and J gave up 4 bases; unmatched junction bases: 3. The CDR3 loop spans 14 amino acids. Germline V gene lookup returns CDR1 SNHLY and CDR2 FYNNEI. The CDR3 DNA reads as TGTGCCAGCAGCTGGGACAGGGCCACCGGGGAGCTGTTTTTT. Residues: CASSWDRATGELFF.

The J gene is TRBJ2-7, the V gene TRBV9; TRBD2 agrees at 7 bases. V shed 4 bases, J shed 2 bases, and the junction held 6 bases outside the gene matches. The CDR3 length is 14 residues. Germline CDR1 and CDR2: SGDLS and YYNGEE. The CDR3 spells CASSSSGNPYEQYF. Written as DNA, the CDR3 is TGTGCCAGCAGCTCAAGCGGGAACCCCTACGAGCAGTACTTC. Based on the CDR3 plus reference TRBV9 and TRBJ2-7, the full variable domain is DSGVTQTPKHLITATGQRVTLRCSPRSGDLSVYWYQQSLDQGLQFLIQYYNGEERAKGNILERFSAQQFPDLHSELNLSSLELGDSALYFCASSSSGNPYEQYFGPGTRLTVT.

This clone was seen more than once but under ten times. V usage is TRBV19 and J usage is TRBJ1-2, with 9 bases identical to TRBD1. The CDR3 covers 15 residues. The V gene end was trimmed by 10 bases and the J gene end by 5 bases; junction bases not matched to a gene: 14. Germline CDR1 is LNHDA and CDR2 is SQIVND (reference sequence). DNA for the CDR3: TGTGCCACCCAGATTGGTGGGGACAGGGTATATGGCTACACCTTC. As protein: CATQIGGDRVYGYTF.

The chain joins TRBV7-3 to TRBJ2-3; tentatively, D is TRBD1 (6 bases). CDR1 SGHTA and CDR2 FQGTGA come from the germline V gene. The CDR3 totals 16 residues. Deletions cut 0 bases from V and 3 bases from J, with 13 bases between. CDR3 sequence reads: CASSLTGGLGTDTQYF. In DNA, the CDR3 is TGTGCCAGCAGCTTAACTGGGGGCTTGGGGACAGATACGCAGTATTTT.

This chain connects TRBV19 to TRBJ2-6; TRBD1 aligns across 8 bases. The V gene's germline CDR1 is LNHDA and CDR2 SQIVND (reference sequence). The CDR3 has 16 amino acids. J was trimmed by 0 bases and V by 11 bases; bases with no gene match: 9. The CDR3 is CAPSGQVGSGANVLTF. The CDR3 DNA reads as TGTGCCCCCTCGGGACAGGTTGGCTCTGGGGCCAACGTCCTGACTTTC.

V is TRBV7-8 and J is TRBJ2-1, with 7 bases matching TRBD1. With V trimmed by 1 base and J by 6 bases, 6 bases remained unmatched. The V gene's germline CDR1 is SGHVS and CDR2 FQNEAQ. The CDR3 covers 15 residues. DNA of the CDR3: TGTGCCAGCAGCTTAGACAGGGGAGCCTCCAATGAGCAGTTCTTC. It codes for CASSLDRGASNEQFF.

The chain is built from TRBV18 and TRBJ2-6; no reliable D call. Germline V CDR1 and CDR2: KGHSH, LQKENI. Trimming took off 3 bases at V and 3 bases at J, with 9 bases between the two ends. CDR3 length: 15 residues. Here the CDR3 reads CASSPDAGGANVLTF. DNA of the CDR3: TGTGCCAGCTCACCGGATGCTGGTGGGGCCAACGTCCTGACTTTC.

The chain uses TRBV19 and TRBJ1-4; 7 bases match TRBD1. Germline CDR1 LNHDA, CDR2 SQIVND (reference sequence). The CDR3 is 13 amino acids. Unmatched junction bases numbered 6, after V lost 6 bases and J lost 8 bases. The CDR3 region has the DNA TGTGCCAGTAGAGACAGGGTCCCCGAAAAACTGTTTTTT. Residues: CASRDRVPEKLFF.

The rearrangement joins TRBV7-2 to TRBJ2-6; 7 bases line up with TRBD1. The V and J ends lost 1 base and 2 bases, in that order; junction bases with no gene match: 8. The CDR3 loop spans 18 amino acids. The germline gives CDR1 SGHTA, CDR2 FQGNSA. CDR3 sequence reads: CASSLVSLQGTGANVLTF. CDR3 in DNA: TGTGCCAGCAGCTTAGTGTCCCTACAGGGGACTGGGGCCAACGTCCTGACTTTC.

Only one count was recorded for this clone. The rearrangement links TRBV29-1 to TRBJ2-7; maybe TRBD1 (6 bases). CDR1 SQVTM and CDR2 ANQGSEA come from the germline V gene. The CDR3 is made up of 13 amino acids. The germline V and J ends were trimmed by 4 bases and 7 bases, with 17 bases remaining between them. In DNA form, the CDR3 reads TGCAGCGTTGTCGAACAGGGTGAGGGGGAGCAGTACTTC. It is translated as CSVVEQGEGEQYF.

The chain has TRBV30 and TRBJ2-3; 8 bases match TRBD2. Per the germline V gene, CDR1 is GTSNPN and CDR2 is SVGIG (reference sequence). Trimming took 1 base from V and 3 from J; bases not matched to a gene: 6. There are 15 residues in the CDR3. The CDR3 loop is CAWSELAGMTDTQYF. The DNA of the CDR3 is TGTGCCTGGAGTGAGCTAGCGGGTATGACAGATACGCAGTATTTT.

The chain links TRBV14 to TRBJ2-1, with 7 bases aligning to TRBD2. The germline gives CDR1 SGHDN, CDR2 FVKESK. The junction had 8 bases not matched to a gene; V was cut back by 0 bases and J by 6 bases. The CDR3 runs 16 residues. CDR3 in DNA: TGTGCCAGCAGCCAAGACGCGGGAGTGTCCCGCAATGAGCAGTTCTTC. Its translation: CASSQDAGVSRNEQFF.

The chain has TRBV6-1 and TRBJ1-1; D uncertain. Germline values: CDR1 MNHNS, CDR2 SASEGT. The CDR3 spans 14 residues. V lost 0 bases to trimming and J lost 4 bases, with 9 bases between them. Here the CDR3 DNA reads TGTGCCAGCAGTGAAGCAGGGTCAGGCACTGAAGCTTTCTTT. It is translated as CASSEAGSGTEAFF.

The chain combines TRBV7-2 with TRBJ1-2; no firm D call. The CDR3 is made up of 13 amino acids. The germline V gene encodes CDR1 SGHTA and CDR2 FQGNSA. V lost 5 bases and J lost 2, with 9 bases in between. The CDR3 sequence is CASSPADNYGYTF. Here the CDR3 DNA reads TGTGCCAGCAGCCCAGCAGACAACTATGGCTACACCTTC.

CDR3 loop: CASSFLRGGGYGYTF. In DNA form, the CDR3 reads TGCGCCAGCAGCTTTTTAAGGGGGGGAGGATATGGCTACACCTTC. The genes are TRBV5-1 and TRBJ1-2; D might be TRBD1 (6 bases). V was shortened by 2 bases and J by 5 bases, with 16 bases between the two germline ends. The CDR3 has 15 residues. Germline assignment: CDR1 SGHRS and CDR2 YFSETQ.

CDR3 DNA sequence: TGTGCCAGCAGCGTAGGGGGTAACACCGGGGAGCTGTTTTTT. This sequence encodes CASSVGGNTGELFF. The chain has TRBV9 and TRBJ2-2; no clear D gene. Trimming pared 0 bases from V and 2 bases from J, leaving 5 bases between. CDR1 and CDR2 from the germline V gene are SGDLS and YYNGEE. This CDR3 has 14 residues.